This T cell receptor (beta chain) was recovered during a study of cytomegalovirus exposure and HLA in healthy donors. Points from the study as a whole: Reportedly, fewer N-insertions than the roughly 700-donor mean appeared in an Asian-associated ancestry cluster in a later analysis. Immune exposure information available was restricted to CMV serostatus.

In the case of this clone: Its antigen remains unknown.

PCR amplification relied on 60 Vbeta primers (plus 13 Jbeta primers). Authors' data handling: There were about 80 million unique TCR beta chains by a later count, and 10 million to 12 million of them were shared. Sequenced by immunoSEQ multiplex PCR; TCRdb stores in-frame clones only, minus some. From that table come the V and J calls and clone size; the DNA was used to work out D and trimming. The sample comprises under 200,000 clones, 60% to 80% of which are singletons, and roughly 2.6% rests with the top ten. Trimming removed 3 bases from V and 5 bases from J; junction bases left unmatched: 7. This CDR3 has 17 residues. Germline V gene lookup returns CDR1 WNHNN and CDR2 SYGVQD (reference sequence).

The source of this sequence is a middle-aged woman in good health and CMV-seropositive. The chain links TRBV10-1 to TRBJ2-1, with 13 positions matching TRBD2. The material sequenced was PBMCs. CDR3 region: CASSDRWGTSGNNEQFF. CDR3 coding DNA: TGCGCCAGCAGTGATCGATGGGGGACTAGCGGGAACAATGAGCAGTTCTTC.